The 14 T cell receptor beta chains below all came from one sample that was sequenced in a study of T cell responses to AZD1222 COVID-19 vaccine. Repertoires were generated with immunoSEQ multiplex PCR, while TCRdb's copy carries only in-frame clones and drops some. This table holds 180,000 or so clones, around 90% found once. Sequences were derived from peripheral blood, sampled 28 days after the second AZD1222 dose. The origin of the receptors is an adult who received the AZD1222 COVID-19 vaccine.

In this sample, this clone turned up once. The chain employs TRBV5-4 and TRBJ2-1; perhaps TRBD2 as D (6 bases). The V and J ends lost 3 bases and 7 bases respectively, with 17 bases between them. This CDR3 comprises 15 residues. Germline V gene lookup returns CDR1 SGHNT and CDR2 YYREEE (reference sequence). The CDR3 is CASSWAGLLGNEQFF. DNA for the CDR3: TGTGCCAGCAGCTGGGCGGGACTCCTAGGGAATGAGCAGTTCTTC.

The V call is TRBV7-2, the J call TRBJ2-2; 9 bases agree with TRBD1. The CDR3 contains 16 residues. The trim removed 3 bases at V and 2 bases at J, leaving 4 bases unmatched. Germline V gene sequence: CDR1 SGHTA, CDR2 FQGNSA. The CDR3 here is CASSFWDRVNTGELFF. The CDR3 bases are TGTGCCAGCAGCTTCTGGGACAGGGTAAACACCGGGGAGCTGTTTTTT.

The chain links TRBV30 to TRBJ2-1; D remains unclear. The CDR3 length is 14 residues. The germline V gene encodes CDR1 GTSNPN and CDR2 SVGIG (reference sequence). The ends were cut back, 1 base at V and 3 bases at J, with 10 bases in the middle. As DNA, the CDR3 is TGTGCCTGGAGTGCCGCATCGGTCTACAATGAGCAGTTCTTC. Translating gives CAWSAASVYNEQFF.

This chain connects TRBV9 to TRBJ2-1; maybe TRBD2 (6 bases). Germline CDR1 and CDR2: SGDLS and YYNGEE. The CDR3 length is 22 residues. Trimming cost V 2 bases and J 4 bases, with 34 bases left between them. CDR3 DNA sequence: TGTGCCAGCAGCGTCGTCGGCCATGGGCGACATGGCGGGACGTCCGATTACAATGAGCAGTTCTTC. As protein: CASSVVGHGRHGGTSDYNEQFF.

V is TRBV5-4 and J is TRBJ1-2; 7 bases align to TRBD1. Trimming removed 5 bases from V and 7 bases from J; junction bases left unmatched: 8. The length of the CDR3 is 13 residues. CDR1 is SGHNT and CDR2 is YYREEE in the germline V gene (reference sequence). In DNA form, the CDR3 reads TGTGCCAGCAGTTCACAGGGGCTGCGTGGCTACACCTTC. Translation: CASSSQGLRGYTF. The full variable domain, its missing parts supplied by reference TRBV5-4 and TRBJ1-2, is ETGVTQSPTHLIKTRGQQVTLRCSSQSGHNTVSWYQQALGQGPQFIFQYYREEENGRGNFPPRFSGLQFPNYSSELNVNALELDDSALYLCASSSQGLRGYTFGSGTRLTVV.

The chain links TRBV11-2 to TRBJ1-2, with unresolved D. The CDR3 is 16 amino acids. Germline V lookup: CDR1 SGHAT, CDR2 FQNNGV. Trimming left V 2 bases short and J 2 bases short, with 15 bases between. The CDR3 DNA is TGTGCCAGCAGCTTAACCACGGTGGTAGACAACTATGGCTACACCTTC. This sequence encodes CASSLTTVVDNYGYTF. Full variable domain (remainder filled in from reference TRBV11-2 and TRBJ1-2): EAGVAQSPRYKIIEKRQSVAFWCNPISGHATLYWYQQILGQGPKLLIQFQNNGVVDDSQLPKDRFSAERLKGVDSTLKIQPAKLEDSAVYLCASSLTTVVDNYGYTFGSGTRLTVV.

V gene TRBV4-1 combines with J gene TRBJ2-2; D is perhaps TRBD1 (6 bases). Germline V gives CDR1 MGHRA, CDR2 YSYEKL. This CDR3 is 18 amino acids long. V shed 0 bases and J shed 4 bases, with 18 bases lying between them. The CDR3 region is CASSQDPIHGQLTGELFF. In DNA, the CDR3 is TGCGCCAGCAGCCAAGACCCGATCCACGGACAGCTCACCGGGGAGCTGTTTTTT.

The rearrangement joins TRBV28 to TRBJ2-3, with a weak D call TRBD1 (5 bases). Germline lookup yields CDR1 MDHEN and CDR2 SYDVKM. The CDR3 has 13 residues. V lost 3 bases, J lost 4 bases, and 8 bases lay in between. The CDR3 nucleotides read TGTGCCAGCAGTTTCAGGGATCCAGATACGCAGTATTTT. As protein: CASSFRDPDTQYF.

This rearrangement joins TRBV5-1 to TRBJ2-1; tentatively, D is TRBD2 (6 bases). The ends were cut back, 0 bases at V and 8 bases at J, with 15 bases in the middle. Germline lookup yields CDR1 SGHRS and CDR2 YFSETQ. The CDR3 sequence is 15 residues long. CDR3 residues: CASSLVAGFWDEQFF. For the CDR3, the DNA is TGCGCCAGCAGCTTGGTGGCGGGGTTTTGGGATGAGCAGTTCTTC.

This rearrangement joins TRBV5-6 to TRBJ2-7; no clear D gene. This CDR3 is built from 14 residues. The V gene's germline CDR1 is SGHDT and CDR2 YYEEEE. Trimming stripped 4 bases from V and 3 bases from J, with 14 bases between. The CDR3 bases are TGTGCCAGCAGCCCCCCTTTGCGAGGCTACGAGCAGTACTTC. Its translation: CASSPPLRGYEQYF.

This CDR3 reads CASSHKAGGTGLGQPQHF. CDR3 nucleotides: TGTGCCAGCAGCCACAAGGCGGGGGGGACGGGGCTAGGACAGCCCCAGCATTTT. J is TRBJ1-5 and V is TRBV27; possibly TRBD1 for D (5 bases). Germline lookup yields CDR1 MNHEY and CDR2 SMNVEV (reference sequence). Trimming removed 6 bases from V and 7 bases from J, with 28 bases in between. The CDR3 sequence is 18 residues long.

This sequence joins TRBV4-1 and TRBJ1-5; D not certain. CDR1 MGHRA and CDR2 YSYEKL come from the germline V gene. This CDR3 has 13 residues. Trimming took 0 bases from V and 5 from J, leaving 5 bases between them. CDR3 sequence: CASSQEPHQPQHF. The CDR3, as DNA: TGCGCCAGCAGCCAAGAACCCCATCAGCCCCAGCATTTT.

The chain recombines TRBV15 with TRBJ1-2, with unresolved D. In germline, CDR1 is LNHNV, CDR2 YYDKDF (reference sequence). This CDR3 region has 18 residues. V gave up 3 bases and J gave up 3 bases, with 23 bases separating them. CDR3: CATSSSPLWSRRHYGYTF. CDR3 sequence (DNA): TGTGCCACCAGCAGTTCCCCCCTTTGGAGTCGTCGGCACTATGGCTACACCTTC. Based on the CDR3 plus reference TRBV15 and TRBJ1-2, the full variable domain is DAMVIQNPRYQVTQFGKPVTLSCSQTLNHNVMYWYQQKSSQAPKLLFHYYDKDFNNEADTPDNFQSRRPNTSFCFLDIRSPGLGDTAMYLCATSSSPLWSRRHYGYTFGSGTRLTVV.

The gene calls are TRBV6-4 and TRBJ2-2; possible D gene TRBD2, 5 bases. V was pared by 6 bases and J by 7 bases, with 12 bases between. The CDR3 contains 13 residues. Germline-derived CDR1 and CDR2 are MRHNA and SNTAGT. CDR3: CASSLTSGGELFF. CDR3 sequence (DNA): TGTGCCAGCAGCCTTACTAGTGGCGGGGAGCTGTTTTTT.